This entry lists 13 T cell receptor beta chains sequenced from one sample in a study of OX40 agonist ivuxolimab in advanced cancers. Assay used: immunoSEQ multiplex PCR; TCRdb lists only in-frame clones, some missing. The sample includes around 100,000 clones, less than 90% of them seen just once. Source: CD4+ or CD8+ T cells sorted from blood, taken in a trial of the OX40 agonist ivuxolimab. The origin of the receptors is an adult with an advanced solid tumor such as melanoma, head and neck, liver or kidney cancer.

In this sample, this clone turned up once. The chain uses TRBV7-9 and TRBJ2-7; 8 positions match TRBD1. V shed 3 bases, J shed 6 bases, and the junction held 4 bases outside the gene matches. CDR3 size: 13 residues. Germline values: CDR1 SEHNR, CDR2 FQNEAQ (reference sequence). The CDR3 spells CASSFQGAGEQYF. CDR3 sequence (DNA): TGTGCCAGCAGCTTTCAGGGGGCGGGCGAGCAGTACTTC.

V gene TRBV29-1 combines with J gene TRBJ2-5, with 7 bases fitting TRBD1. This CDR3 is 14 amino acids long. J was trimmed by 3 bases and V by 1 base; bases with no gene match: 5. Germline values: CDR1 SQVTM, CDR2 ANQGSEA. DNA of the CDR3: TGCAGCGTTGAAGTGGGACAGAGAAAAGAGACCCAGTACTTC. This gives the protein CSVEVGQRKETQYF.

The V gene is TRBV4-2, the J gene TRBJ2-3, with a weak D call TRBD2 (6 bases). Germline V gene sequence: CDR1 LGHNA, CDR2 YNFKEQ. CDR3 length: 15 amino acids. Trimming cost V 3 bases and J 3 bases, with 13 bases left between them. The CDR3 here is CASSHLSGSTDTQYF. The DNA of the CDR3 is TGTGCCAGCAGCCACTTAAGCGGGTCAACAGATACGCAGTATTTT.

The genes are TRBV9 and TRBJ2-5; a weak D match, TRBD2 (7 bases). V dropped 3 bases and J dropped 4 bases, with 19 bases sitting between them. The length of the CDR3 is 16 residues. Germline CDR1 SGDLS, CDR2 YYNGEE. The CDR3 sequence: CASSALGGRLAETQYF. CDR3 coding DNA: TGTGCCAGCAGCGCCCTAGGGGGGAGACTAGCAGAGACCCAGTACTTC. Drawing the rest from reference TRBV9 and TRBJ2-5, the complete variable domain is DSGVTQTPKHLITATGQRVTLRCSPRSGDLSVYWYQQSLDQGLQFLIQYYNGEERAKGNILERFSAQQFPDLHSELNLSSLELGDSALYFCASSALGGRLAETQYFGPGTRLLVL.

The chain employs TRBV9 and TRBJ2-5; possible D gene TRBD2, 5 bases. Trimming took 3 bases from V and 0 from J, leaving 15 bases between them. Per the germline V gene, CDR1 is SGDLS and CDR2 is YYNGEE. This CDR3 region has 16 residues. CDR3 nucleotide sequence: TGTGCCAGCAGCGCTGGCGGAGGACTGTACCAAGAGACCCAGTACTTC. Translated: CASSAGGGLYQETQYF.

The chain couples TRBV5-1 to TRBJ2-5; no definite D call. The V end was cut by 0 bases, the J end by 2 bases, with 11 bases between. The CDR3 sequence is 15 residues long. CDR1 is SGHRS, CDR2 YFSETQ, per germline. The DNA for the CDR3 is TGCGCCAGCAGCTTGGTAGAGGCCAGTCAAGAGACCCAGTACTTC. It translates to CASSLVEASQETQYF. Full variable domain (remainder filled in from reference TRBV5-1 and TRBJ2-5): KAGVTQTPRYLIKTRGQQVTLSCSPISGHRSVSWYQQTPGQGLQFLFEYFSETQRNKGNFPGRFSGRQFSNSRSEMNVSTLELGDSALYLCASSLVEASQETQYFGPGTRLLVL.

This clone was counted between two and nine times. The rearrangement uses TRBV18 and TRBJ2-7; tentatively, D is TRBD1 or TRBD2 (5 bases each). V lost 4 bases and J lost 0, with 13 bases in between. Germline assignment: CDR1 KGHSH and CDR2 LQKENI. CDR3 size: 15 residues. The CDR3 bases are TGTGCCAGCTCACTCCCCGGGACGGTCTCCTACGAGCAGTACTTC. As protein: CASSLPGTVSYEQYF.

The rearrangement joins TRBV18 to TRBJ2-5; D is undetermined. Germline V gene data show CDR1 as KGHSH and CDR2 as LQKENI. Between the trimmed V and J ends, which lost 3 bases and 2 bases, there was a span of 4 bases. The CDR3 spans 12 residues. The CDR3 loop is CASSPPQETQYF. For the CDR3, the DNA is TGTGCCAGCTCACCCCCTCAAGAGACCCAGTACTTC.

The chain carries TRBV29-1 and TRBJ1-2, with 7 bases matching TRBD1. The V gene's germline CDR1 is SQVTM and CDR2 ANQGSEA. J lost 4 bases, V lost 3 bases, and 8 bases had no gene match. The CDR3 is 14 amino acids. Here the CDR3 reads CSVEWGTAIYGYTF. The DNA of the CDR3 is TGCAGCGTTGAGTGGGGGACAGCGATCTATGGCTACACCTTC.

The chain combines TRBV6-6 with TRBJ2-7, with D perhaps matching TRBD1 (5 bases). The length of the CDR3 is 13 residues. Germline V gene lookup returns CDR1 MNHNY and CDR2 SVGAGI (reference sequence). Trimming removed 7 bases from V and 0 bases from J, with 10 bases in between. The CDR3 DNA follows: TGTGCCAGCAACCACGACAGCTCCTACGAGCAGTACTTC. Its protein is CASNHDSSYEQYF.

The V call is TRBV5-1, the J call TRBJ1-4; no clear D. Germline V gene sequence: CDR1 SGHRS, CDR2 YFSETQ. V dropped 4 bases and J dropped 7 bases, with 14 bases sitting between them. The CDR3 spans 14 residues. This chain's CDR3 is CASSASNGIEKLFF. DNA for the CDR3: TGCGCCAGCAGCGCCAGCAACGGAATTGAAAAACTGTTTTTT.

The rearrangement uses TRBV29-1 and TRBJ2-2, with 7 bases aligning to TRBD2. This CDR3 has 13 amino acids. V was pared by 3 bases and J by 4 bases, with 2 bases of the junction left unmatched. Germline CDR1 reads SQVTM; CDR2 reads ANQGSEA. The CDR3 nucleotides are TGCAGCGTTGAGCCGGGAGGCACCGGGGAGCTGTTTTTT. Protein sequence: CSVEPGGTGELFF.

The V call is TRBV4-2, the J call TRBJ2-5; D remains ambiguous. V shed 1 base and J shed 1 base, with 16 bases lying between them. CDR1 is LGHNA and CDR2 is YNFKEQ in the germline V gene. The CDR3 length is 17 residues. The CDR3 nucleotides are TGTGCCAGCAGCCAAGGCACGAGTTGGCAACCCCAAGAGACCCAGTACTTC. It is translated as CASSQGTSWQPQETQYF.